This passage covers 10 T cell receptor beta chains from one sample sequenced in a study of T cells in Graves' hyperthyroidism and ophthalmopathy. Amplification yielded TCR beta CDR3 regions, with RNA transcripts as the source. First-round RT-PCR of the TCR CDR3 relied on the HTBI primer set. MiXCR, applied by TCRdb to the multiplex PCR reads, yields one record per CDR3 protein. The sample records roughly 420,000 distinct CDR3 sequences, more than 15% being singletons. Sequences were obtained from blood. The receptors stem from a young woman with Graves' hyperthyroidism.

In this sample, this clonotype turned up a few times. The chain has TRBV27 and TRBJ2-5; D possibly corresponds to TRBD2 (6 bases). Trimming pared 6 bases from V and 0 bases from J, leaving 14 bases between. CDR1 is MNHEY, CDR2 SMNVEV, per germline (reference sequence). The CDR3 is 15 residues long. DNA of the CDR3: TGTGCCAGCAGGCGGGGACTCCAGTACCAAGAGACCCAGTACTTC. Its translation is CASRRGLQYQETQYF.

In this sample, this clonotype turned up a few times. The J gene is TRBJ1-3, the V gene TRBV7-9, with D unresolved. Per germline, CDR1 SEHNR and CDR2 FQNEAQ (reference sequence). V shed 2 bases and J shed 4 bases, with 12 bases lying between them. This CDR3 has 15 amino acids. CDR3 sequence (DNA): TGTGCCAGCAGCTTATCTTATCCATCGGGAAACACCATATATTTT. Translation gives CASSLSYPSGNTIYF.

Comments on this clonotype: Possible read error: a much larger clone is one base away. The chain carries TRBV6-1 and TRBJ2-1, with D perhaps matching TRBD1 (5 bases). The germline V gene has CDR1 MNHNS and CDR2 SASEGT. The V end lost 3 bases, the J end lost 9 bases, and 9 bases lay between the germline ends. The CDR3 totals 12 residues. This chain's CDR3 is CASSESGSEQFF. The DNA for the CDR3 is TGTGCCAGCAGTGAGTCAGGGTCTGAGCAGTTCTTC.

This clonotype has a count of ten or more. The chain carries TRBV20-1 and TRBJ2-7, with TRBD1 matching 11 bases. CDR1 is DFQATT and CDR2 is SNEGSKA in the germline V gene (reference sequence). The CDR3 totals 15 residues. The ends lost 0 bases at V and 3 bases at J; junction bases unmatched: 4. CDR3 sequence (DNA): TGCAGTGCTAGAGATCCCGGGACAGGGGGCTACGAGCAGTACTTC. Translated, it gives CSARDPGTGGYEQYF.

The sample holds many counts of this clonotype. The chain carries TRBV2 and TRBJ2-1; no clear D gene. CDR1 SNHLY and CDR2 FYNNEI come from the germline V gene. The V end lost 2 bases, the J end lost 4 bases, and 15 bases lay between the germline ends. The CDR3 sequence is 16 residues long. The CDR3 DNA follows: TGTGCCAGCAGTGAAAGGAGTCCTCCCAGTTACAATGAGCAGTTCTTC. Protein: CASSERSPPSYNEQFF.

This clonotype was picked up many times. V and J are TRBV7-9 and TRBJ1-1; 7 bases are shared with TRBD1. The V segment lost 5 bases and the J segment 1 base; nucleotides outside the gene matches: 16. Germline assignment: CDR1 SEHNR and CDR2 FQNEAQ (reference sequence). CDR3 length: 18 residues. The CDR3 region is CASSGGGQRAIRNTEAFF. In nucleotides, the CDR3 is TGTGCCAGCAGCGGCGGGGGACAGCGGGCTATCCGGAACACTGAAGCTTTCTTT.

This clonotype was found a few times. This rearrangement joins TRBV11-2 to TRBJ2-2; D is possibly TRBD2 (5 bases). Germline assignment: CDR1 SGHAT and CDR2 FQNNGV. The germline V and J ends were trimmed by 5 bases and 7 bases, with 14 bases remaining between them. The CDR3 contains 14 residues. CDR3 nucleotides: TGTGCCAGCAGCCTGAAAGCGGTAGTCGGGGAGCTGTTTTTT. This sequence encodes CASSLKAVVGELFF.

This clonotype was observed a few times. A junction boundary mismatches the germline segment, possibly from a read error. The chain is built from TRBV5-4 and TRBJ2-1; a weak D match, TRBD1 (5 bases). The CDR3 extends over 15 amino acids. Germline CDR1 and CDR2: SGHNT and YYREEE (reference sequence). CDR3 DNA: TGTGCCAGCAGCTTGGGTTTCGACAGAAACAATGAGCGGTTCTTC. Amino acids: CASSLGFDRNNERFF.

The rearrangement joins TRBV4-1 to TRBJ2-1; no clear D. The CDR3 consists of 16 residues. With 1 base removed from V and 0 bases from J, the gap between germline ends came to 10 bases. Germline V lookup: CDR1 MGHRA, CDR2 YSYEKL. CDR3 in amino acids: CASSQVEASSYNEQFF. CDR3 coding DNA: TGCGCCAGCAGCCAAGTAGAGGCGAGCTCCTACAATGAGCAGTTCTTC.

This clonotype was counted many times. The rearrangement links TRBV2 to TRBJ2-1, with 14 bases lining up with TRBD2. The CDR3 totals 17 residues. Germline CDR1 is SNHLY and CDR2 is FYNNEI. V shed 6 bases, J shed 0 bases, and the junction held 4 bases outside the gene matches. The CDR3 DNA sequence: TGTGCCAGCAGGACTAGCGGGGGGGGGAGCTCCTACAATGAGCAGTTCTTC. This gives the protein CASRTSGGGSSYNEQFF.